This TCR beta chain was sequenced in a study of blood T cell repertoires in COVID-19. Clones were sequenced by immunoSEQ multiplex PCR, and TCRdb holds only the in-frame ones, with some missing. Seen here are approximately 110,000 clones, over 80% observed once, and the top ten hold roughly 18%. CDR1 is LNHNV, CDR2 YYDKDF, per germline (reference sequence). This CDR3 region has 15 residues. Trimming took off 0 bases at V and 5 bases at J, with 13 bases between the two ends. The chain is built from TRBV15 and TRBJ1-1; possible D gene TRBD1, 6 bases. This clonotype was sampled from an older woman with acute or convalescent COVID-19. The sequenced sample was peripheral blood. This CDR3 reads CATSREGHWGTEAFF. For the CDR3, the DNA is TGTGCCACCAGCAGAGAGGGACACTGGGGGACTGAAGCTTTCTTT.